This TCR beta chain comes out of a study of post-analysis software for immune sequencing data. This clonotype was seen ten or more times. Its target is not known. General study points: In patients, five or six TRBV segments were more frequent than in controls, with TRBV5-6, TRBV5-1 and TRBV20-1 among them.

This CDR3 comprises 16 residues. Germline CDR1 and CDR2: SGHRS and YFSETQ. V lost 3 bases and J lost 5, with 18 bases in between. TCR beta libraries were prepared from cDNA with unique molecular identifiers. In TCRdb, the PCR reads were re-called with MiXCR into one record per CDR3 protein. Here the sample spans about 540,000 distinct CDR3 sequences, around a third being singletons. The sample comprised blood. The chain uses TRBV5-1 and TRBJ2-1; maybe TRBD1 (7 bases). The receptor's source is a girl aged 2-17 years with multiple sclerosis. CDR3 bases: TGCGCCAGCAGCTGGAGTCGGACAGGAGGGAACAATGAGCAGTTCTTC. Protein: CASSWSRTGGNNEQFF.